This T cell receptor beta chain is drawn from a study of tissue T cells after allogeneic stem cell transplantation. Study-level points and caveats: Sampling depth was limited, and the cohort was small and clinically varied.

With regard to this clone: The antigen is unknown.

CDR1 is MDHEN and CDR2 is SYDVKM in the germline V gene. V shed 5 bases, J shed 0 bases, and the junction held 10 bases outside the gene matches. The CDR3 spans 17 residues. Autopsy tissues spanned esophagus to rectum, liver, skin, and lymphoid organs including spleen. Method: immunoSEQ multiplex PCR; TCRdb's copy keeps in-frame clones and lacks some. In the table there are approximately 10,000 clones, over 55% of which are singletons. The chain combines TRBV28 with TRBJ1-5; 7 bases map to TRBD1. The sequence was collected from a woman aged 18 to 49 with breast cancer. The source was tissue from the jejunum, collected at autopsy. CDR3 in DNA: TGTGCCAGCAGTCCTCATGGGGACAGCTATAGCAATCAGCCCCAGCATTTT. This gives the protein CASSPHGDSYSNQPQHF.